This TCR beta chain was observed in a study of blood T cell repertoires in COVID-19. Whole-study context: Samples came from the United States, Italy and Spain, spanning acute and convalescent COVID-19. T cells, B-cell-depleted T cells, or PBMCs supplied cDNA or gDNA.

CDR1 and CDR2 from the germline V gene are SGHRS and YFSETQ. CDR3 length: 12 amino acids. Deletions cut 3 bases from V and 10 bases from J, with 11 bases between. Assay used: immunoSEQ multiplex PCR; TCRdb lists only in-frame clones, some missing. This table holds tens of thousands of clones, roughly 84% found once. Enrolment of Seattle patients took place during active infection, and they were followed longitudinally. The rearrangement joins TRBV5-1 to TRBJ2-1; D is perhaps TRBD2 (5 bases). Sequencing input: peripheral blood. The sequence was obtained from a man aged 25-40 years with COVID-19, enrolled during active disease. DNA for the CDR3: TGCGCCAGCAGCTACCTGAGGGCCGAGCAGTTCTTC. Its protein is CASSYLRAEQFF.